This TCR beta chain is from a study of radiotherapy plus CTLA-4 blockade in lung cancer. As for this clone: What it binds is not known.

Sequencing used immunoSEQ multiplex PCR; TCRdb keeps in-frame clones, though not all of them. The sample lists about 91,000 clones; 60% to 80% were seen once. The J segment lost 5 bases and the V segment lost 6 bases, leaving 5 bases of the junction unmatched. The CDR3 is 15 residues long. Looked up from germline, CDR1 is MDHEN and CDR2 is SYDVKM. Study findings and constraints: Reportedly, early blood T cell clone dynamics best predicted response, with interferon-beta.

The receptor comes from a human donor with non-small cell lung cancer that progressed on radiotherapy plus ipilimumab. The sequencing here drew on peripheral blood, taken from a patient treated with radiotherapy plus ipilimumab. The chain is built from TRBV28 and TRBJ2-1; 12 bases align to TRBD2. CDR3 in DNA: TGTGCCAGCAGAAAGCTAGCGGGAGGGGACAATGAGCAGTTCTTC. Protein sequence: CASRKLAGGDNEQFF.